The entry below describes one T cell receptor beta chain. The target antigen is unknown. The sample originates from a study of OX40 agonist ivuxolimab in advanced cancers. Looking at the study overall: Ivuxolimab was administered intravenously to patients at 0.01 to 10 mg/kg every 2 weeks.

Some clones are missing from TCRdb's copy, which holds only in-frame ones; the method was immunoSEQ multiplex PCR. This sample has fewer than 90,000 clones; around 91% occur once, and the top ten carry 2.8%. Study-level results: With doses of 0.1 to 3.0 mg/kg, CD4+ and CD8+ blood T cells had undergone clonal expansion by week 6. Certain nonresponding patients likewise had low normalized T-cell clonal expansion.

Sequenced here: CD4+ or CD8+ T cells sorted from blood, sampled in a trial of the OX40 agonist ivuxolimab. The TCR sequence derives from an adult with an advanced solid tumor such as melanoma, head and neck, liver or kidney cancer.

The CDR3 protein is CASSSPANTEAFF. The CDR3 nucleotides are TGTGCCAGCTCATCCCCAGCGAACACTGAAGCTTTCTTT. The chain recombines TRBV18 with TRBJ1-1; D is undetermined. The CDR3 spans 13 residues. Germline assignment: CDR1 KGHSH and CDR2 LQKENI. Trimming shortened V by 5 bases and J by 1 base, and 8 bases separated the two germline ends.